One sample yielded the 8 T cell receptor beta chains listed below, sequenced in a study of long-term antiretroviral therapy in people with HIV. Samples were assayed with immunoSEQ v3.0 at survey level. Using immunoSEQ multiplex PCR, the repertoire was profiled, and TCRdb retains in-frame clones only, with some absent. Of 30,000 to 40,000 clones listed, approximately 94% are singletons. The starting material was unsorted PBMCs, obtained 4.1 years after starting antiretroviral therapy. Receptor source: a woman in her 50s with HIV.

The chain employs TRBV29-1 and TRBJ2-7; 7 bases match TRBD1. The CDR3 is 14 amino acids. CDR1 and CDR2 from the germline V gene are SQVTM and ANQGSEA. Germline trimming cut 2 bases from V and 1 base from J; bases unmatched to any gene: 5. CDR3 nucleotide sequence: TGCAGCGTTGAAACACAGGGGACGTCCTACGAGCAGTACTTC. Amino acid sequence: CSVETQGTSYEQYF.

This clone has just a few counts. V and J are TRBV18 and TRBJ1-1; tentative D call: TRBD1 (6 bases). Deletions cut 10 bases from V and 0 bases from J, with 18 bases between. The CDR3 covers 15 residues. Germline CDR1 KGHSH, CDR2 LQKENI. The CDR3 DNA follows: TGTGCCACCCGAAGGGGGGACCAAATGAACACTGAAGCTTTCTTT. Translating gives CATRRGDQMNTEAFF.

This chain uses TRBV2 with TRBJ2-3, with TRBD2 matching over 15 bases. J was trimmed by 1 base and V by 4 bases; bases with no gene match: 9. The CDR3 runs to 19 residues. CDR1 and CDR2 from the germline V gene are SNHLY and FYNNEI. CDR3 residues: CASSVRTSGGGHGTDTQYF. The CDR3 region has the DNA TGTGCCAGCAGTGTTCGGACTAGCGGGGGGGGCCACGGCACAGATACGCAGTATTTT.

This clone appeared a single time. The gene calls are TRBV7-3 and TRBJ2-5, with 7 bases fitting TRBD2. Losses at the gene ends were 5 bases for V and 1 base for J; bases not matched to a gene: 4. CDR1 is SGHTA, CDR2 FQGTGA, per germline. The CDR3 length is 14 residues. The CDR3 nucleotides read TGTGCCAGCAGCCCAGGGACTACCCAAGAGACCCAGTACTTC. It codes for CASSPGTTQETQYF.

Notes on this clone: At one end, the junction sequence differs from germline, possibly due to a read error. The chain combines TRBV7-7 with TRBJ2-7; D remains ambiguous. The CDR3 sequence is 13 residues long. Germline V gene sequence: CDR1 SSHAT, CDR2 FNYEAQ (reference sequence). The CDR3 nucleotides read TGTGCTAGCAGCTTAGGGTACAGCGCCCAGCAGTACTTC. Residues: CASSLGYSAQQYF.

J is TRBJ2-7 and V is TRBV7-9; 11 bases align to TRBD1. The CDR3 loop spans 15 amino acids. The germline gives CDR1 SEHNR, CDR2 FQNEAQ (reference sequence). The V segment lost 5 bases and the J segment 7 bases; nucleotides outside the gene matches: 10. This chain's CDR3 is CASSPVGQGAGEQYF. CDR3 DNA: TGTGCCAGCAGCCCAGTCGGACAGGGGGCTGGTGAGCAGTACTTC. Full variable domain (missing parts from reference TRBV7-9 and TRBJ2-7): DTGVSQNPRHKITKRGQNVTFRCDPISEHNRLYWYRQTLGQGPEFLTYFQNEAQLEKSRLLSDRFSAERPKGSFSTLEIQRTEQGDSAMYLCASSPVGQGAGEQYFGPGTRLTVT.

A single count supports this clone. This CDR3 reads CASSTRGGNTGELFF. The CDR3, as DNA: TGTGCCAGTAGTACCAGGGGGGGGAACACCGGGGAGCTGTTTTTT. The chain links TRBV19 to TRBJ2-2, with D perhaps matching TRBD1 or TRBD2 (7 bases each). The germline CDR1 and CDR2 sequences are LNHDA and SQIVND (reference sequence). V was trimmed by 4 bases and J by 1 base, leaving 10 bases between them. CDR3 size: 15 residues.

This chain connects TRBV6-5 to TRBJ1-2; possible D gene TRBD1, 5 bases. This CDR3 contains 13 residues. V was pared by 5 bases and J by 3 bases, with 10 bases between. Looked up from germline, CDR1 is MNHEY and CDR2 is SVGAGI. The CDR3 DNA reads as TGTGCCAGCAGTGAGGGGCAGTACTATGGCTACACCTTC. Protein product: CASSEGQYYGYTF.